These 17 T cell receptor beta chains originate from one sample sequenced in a study of molecular identifiers for immune sequencing clone quantification. TCRdb itself ran the PCR reads through MiXCR, one entry per CDR3 protein. The top ten clones hold approximately 0.84% of a sample with roughly 320,000 distinct CDR3 sequences, around a fifth of them seen once. Sequencing was done on a sample of naive CD8+ T cells from blood, with Jurkat cell RNA spiked in. As for subset: FACS-sorted CD8+CD4-CCR7+CD45RA+ naive T cells. Every receptor here comes from a human donor in good health. Some libraries in this study had Jurkat cell RNA spiked in.

This clonotype was recorded many times. The chain has TRBV7-6 and TRBJ1-4; D remains unclear. The length of the CDR3 is 14 residues. Between the trimmed V and J ends, which lost 2 bases and 7 bases, there was a span of 11 bases. Germline CDR1 is SGHVS and CDR2 is FNYEAQ. CDR3 DNA sequence: TGTGCCAGCAGCTTACAAGGGTTTGGTGAAAAACTGTTTTTT. Translation gives CASSLQGFGEKLFF.

V is TRBV11-2 and J is TRBJ2-5, with D unclear. Trimming took off 3 bases at V and 0 bases at J, with 14 bases between the two ends. The germline gives CDR1 SGHAT, CDR2 FQNNGV. The CDR3 runs 16 residues. CDR3 coding DNA: TGTGCCAGCAGCTTTAGCCCGCTTACCGACCAAGAGACCCAGTACTTC. This translates into CASSFSPLTDQETQYF.

This clonotype has a count of ten or more. The V gene is TRBV19, the J gene TRBJ1-3, with D uncertain. This CDR3 has 14 amino acids. In germline, CDR1 is LNHDA, CDR2 SQIVND (reference sequence). V lost 4 bases and J lost 3, with 10 bases in between. CDR3 nucleotides: TGTGCCAGTAGTACAAATTCGATTGGAAACACCATATATTTT. It encodes CASSTNSIGNTIYF.

This clonotype was seen repeatedly, ten times or more. The chain employs TRBV28 and TRBJ2-7; the match to TRBD1 covers 7 bases. The CDR3 totals 15 residues. The germline V gene encodes CDR1 MDHEN and CDR2 SYDVKM. Trimming took 6 bases from V and 0 from J; bases not matched to a gene: 8. This chain's CDR3 is CASSNRGPSSYEQYF. The DNA for the CDR3 is TGTGCCAGCAGCAACAGGGGCCCTAGCTCCTACGAGCAGTACTTC.

This clonotype was seen many times. V is TRBV5-6 and J is TRBJ1-5; tentatively, D is TRBD1 (5 bases). Trimming cost V 0 bases and J 4 bases, with 14 bases left between them. CDR3 size: 16 residues. The V gene's germline CDR1 is SGHDT and CDR2 YYEEEE. CDR3 region: CASSLGGSGGNQPQHF. The CDR3 DNA reads TGTGCCAGCAGCTTGGGGGGGTCGGGTGGGAATCAGCCCCAGCATTTT.

V and J are TRBV11-3 and TRBJ2-1; D gene unclear. This CDR3 comprises 12 residues. The germline V gene has CDR1 SGHNT and CDR2 YENEEA. Trimming shortened V by 4 bases and J by 5 bases, and 6 bases separated the two germline ends. The CDR3 DNA follows: TGTGCCAGCAGCTACGAGGACAATGAGCAGTTCTTC. This encodes CASSYEDNEQFF.

This clonotype occurred many times. The V call is TRBV4-1, the J call TRBJ1-2; no definite D call. This CDR3 is 14 amino acids long. Per the germline V gene, CDR1 is MGHRA and CDR2 is YSYEKL. Trimming pared 1 base from V and 3 bases from J, leaving 9 bases between. CDR3 nucleotides: TGCGCCAGCAGCCAAGTGTCGTATGACTATGGCTACACCTTC. Amino acids: CASSQVSYDYGYTF.

The chain has TRBV19 and TRBJ2-7, with 9 bases lining up with TRBD1. Germline trimming cut 5 bases from V and 3 bases from J; bases unmatched to any gene: 8. Germline CDR1 is LNHDA and CDR2 is SQIVND (reference sequence). The CDR3 spans 15 residues. The CDR3 sequence: CASSDGTGYIYEQYF. CDR3 bases: TGTGCCAGTAGTGATGGGACAGGGTATATCTACGAGCAGTACTTC.

On this clonotype: This may arise from a read error, as a much more abundant clone is one base away. The rearrangement uses TRBV4-1 and TRBJ2-7; TRBD1 agrees at 10 bases. The length of the CDR3 is 16 residues. CDR1 is MGHRA and CDR2 is YSYEKL in the germline V gene. The CDR3 DNA is TGCGCCAGCAGCCAAGACGCCGGGACAGGGGACTACGAGCGGTACTTC. Protein: CASSQDAGTGDYERYF.

This clonotype was picked up one time. This could be a read error, since a much larger clone is one nucleotide away. The chain joins TRBV10-3 to TRBJ2-7; perhaps TRBD2 as D (6 bases). Germline V gene sequence: CDR1 ENHRY, CDR2 SYGVKD. The CDR3 length is 13 residues. The CDR3 reads CAIAGGSSYEQCF. Written as DNA, the CDR3 is TGTGCCATCGCCGGGGGATCATCCTACGAGCAGTGCTTC.

Note on this clonotype: This may arise from a read error, as a much more abundant clone is one base away. The V and J genes are TRBV11-3 and TRBJ2-1, with TRBD2 matching over 10 bases. Trimming took 2 bases from V and 8 from J; bases not matched to a gene: 6. The CDR3 contains 15 residues. Germline V gene lookup returns CDR1 SGHNT and CDR2 YENEEA. The CDR3 DNA reads TGTGCCAGCAGCTTATCCCTAGCGGGAGTGGATGAGCAGTTCTTC. It encodes CASSLSLAGVDEQFF.

In this sample, this clonotype turned up many times. The V call is TRBV19, the J call TRBJ1-1; D gene ambiguous. Germline-derived CDR1 and CDR2 are LNHDA and SQIVND (reference sequence). Trimming pared 4 bases from V and 3 bases from J, leaving 9 bases between. The CDR3 covers 13 residues. The DNA for the CDR3 is TGTGCCAGTAGTAAGTACAGCTACACTGAAGCTTTCTTT. Its translation is CASSKYSYTEAFF. Drawing the rest from reference TRBV19 and TRBJ1-1, the complete variable domain is DGGITQSPKYLFRKEGQNVTLSCEQNLNHDAMYWYRQDPGQGLRLIYYSQIVNDFQKGDIAEGYSVSREKKESFPLTVTSAQKNPTAFYLCASSKYSYTEAFFGQGTRLTVV.

This clonotype was seen only a few times. The chain links TRBV5-6 to TRBJ1-1; 9 bases fit TRBD1. CDR1 and CDR2 (germline): SGHDT, YYEEEE. The CDR3 runs to 16 residues. With V trimmed by 1 base and J by 0 bases, 4 bases remained unmatched. The CDR3 sequence: CASSLRQGVMNTEAFF. CDR3 nucleotides: TGTGCCAGCAGCTTGAGACAGGGGGTTATGAACACTGAAGCTTTCTTT.

A word on this clonotype: A much larger clone lies one base from this, so it may be a read error. CDR3 sequence reads: CASSSTSRGLPLFVEQLF. In DNA form, the CDR3 reads TGTGCCAGCAGCTCAACCTCGCGGGGACTCCCCCTGTTCGTTGAGCAGCTCTTC. This chain joins TRBV7-9 and TRBJ2-1; D is perhaps TRBD2 (6 bases). Germline V CDR1 and CDR2: SEHNR, FQNEAQ (reference sequence). The CDR3 sequence is 18 residues long.

On this clonotype itself: Since a much larger clone is just one base distant, this may be a read error. The final CDR3 position lacks the conserved phenylalanine or tryptophan, pointing to a likely read error. CDR3 nucleotide sequence: TGTGCCAGCAGTTCCCTACCCTTCTATGGCTACACCCTC. Residues: CASSSLPFYGYTL. The rearrangement links TRBV6-5 to TRBJ1-2; no firm D call. Looked up from germline, CDR1 is MNHEY and CDR2 is SVGAGI. Trimming stripped 4 bases from V and 4 bases from J, with 10 bases between. This CDR3 is 13 amino acids long.

This clonotype has only one observation. The CDR3 carries no conserved terminal phenylalanine or tryptophan, so it likely arises from a read error. The rearrangement uses TRBV2 and TRBJ1-6; no clear D. The CDR3 contains 16 residues. The V gene's germline CDR1 is SNHLY and CDR2 FYNNEI. Trimming took 3 bases from V and 0 from J, leaving 9 bases between them. CDR3 DNA sequence: TGTGCCAGCAGTGATCATGTTAGCTCCTATAATTCACCCCTCCACCTT. As protein: CASSDHVSSYNSPLHL.

The chain employs TRBV30 and TRBJ2-7; perhaps TRBD1 as D (6 bases). V gave up 0 bases and J gave up 13 bases, with 13 bases separating them. The germline V gene encodes CDR1 GTSNPN and CDR2 SVGIG (reference sequence). The CDR3 is made up of 11 amino acids. The DNA of the CDR3 is TGTGCCTGGAGTGTCGGGACACACTCTTACTTC. It codes for CAWSVGTHSYF.